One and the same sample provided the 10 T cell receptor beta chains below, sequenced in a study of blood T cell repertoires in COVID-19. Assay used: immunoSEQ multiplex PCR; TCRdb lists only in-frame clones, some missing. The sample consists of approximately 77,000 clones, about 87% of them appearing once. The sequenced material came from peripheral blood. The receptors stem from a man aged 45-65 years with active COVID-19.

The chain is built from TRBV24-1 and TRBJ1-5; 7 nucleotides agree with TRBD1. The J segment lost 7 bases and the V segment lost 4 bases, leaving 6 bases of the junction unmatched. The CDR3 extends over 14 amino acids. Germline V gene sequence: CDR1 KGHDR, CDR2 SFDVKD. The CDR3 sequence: CATSERGLGQPQHF. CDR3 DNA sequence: TGTGCCACCAGTGAAAGGGGGCTGGGGCAGCCCCAGCATTTT.

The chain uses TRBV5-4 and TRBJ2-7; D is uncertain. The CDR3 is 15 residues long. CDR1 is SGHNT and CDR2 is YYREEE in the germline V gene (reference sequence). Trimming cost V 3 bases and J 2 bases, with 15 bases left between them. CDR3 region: CASSSDNTFTYEQYF. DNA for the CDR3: TGTGCCAGCAGCTCTGACAATACTTTCACCTACGAGCAGTACTTC.

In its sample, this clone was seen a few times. The CDR3 loop reads CASSLGSYGYTF. The CDR3 DNA reads as TGTGCCAGCAGTTTAGGGAGCTATGGCTACACCTTC. V gene TRBV12-3 or TRBV12-4 combines with J gene TRBJ1-2, with D uncertain. The CDR3 extends over 12 amino acids. V was pared by 1 base and J by 4 bases, with 4 bases between.

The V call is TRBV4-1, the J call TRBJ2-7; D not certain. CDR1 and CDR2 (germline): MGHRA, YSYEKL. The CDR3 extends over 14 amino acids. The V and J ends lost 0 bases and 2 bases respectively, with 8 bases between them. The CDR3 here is CASSQDPLTYEQYF. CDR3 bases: TGCGCCAGCAGCCAAGACCCCCTTACCTACGAGCAGTACTTC.

The CDR3 DNA reads as TGTGCCACCAGCAGAGGGGAGGCGTCGAACTATGGCTACACCTTC. This encodes CATSRGEASNYGYTF. The chain combines TRBV15 with TRBJ1-2; unclear D gene. Between the trimmed V and J ends, which lost 1 base and 2 bases, there was a span of 11 bases. Germline V gene sequence: CDR1 LNHNV, CDR2 YYDKDF (reference sequence). The CDR3 totals 15 residues.

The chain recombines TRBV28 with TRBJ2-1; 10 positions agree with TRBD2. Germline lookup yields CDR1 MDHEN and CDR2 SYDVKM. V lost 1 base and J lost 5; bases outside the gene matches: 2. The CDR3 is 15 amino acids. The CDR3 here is CASSLLAGGDNEQFF. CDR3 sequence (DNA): TGTGCCAGCAGTTTATTAGCGGGGGGAGACAATGAGCAGTTCTTC. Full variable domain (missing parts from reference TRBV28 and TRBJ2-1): DVKVTQSSRYLVKRTGEKVFLECVQDMDHENMFWYRQDPGLGLRLIYFSYDVKMKEKGDIPEGYSVSREKKERFSLILESASTNQTSMYLCASSLLAGGDNEQFFGPGTRLTVL.

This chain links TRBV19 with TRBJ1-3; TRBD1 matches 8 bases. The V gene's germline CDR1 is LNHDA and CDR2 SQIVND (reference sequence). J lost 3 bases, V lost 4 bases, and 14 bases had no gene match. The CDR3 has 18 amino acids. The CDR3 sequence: CASSTRTGTISYGNTIYF. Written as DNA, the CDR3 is TGTGCCAGTAGTACGCGGACAGGGACCATATCGTATGGAAACACCATATATTTT.

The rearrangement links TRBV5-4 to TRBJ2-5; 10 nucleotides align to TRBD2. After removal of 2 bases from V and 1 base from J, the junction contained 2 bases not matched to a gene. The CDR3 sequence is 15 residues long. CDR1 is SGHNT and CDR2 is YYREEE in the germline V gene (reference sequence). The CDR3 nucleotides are TGTGCCAGCAGCTTACGACTAGCGGGCCAAGAGACCCAGTACTTC. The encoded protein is CASSLRLAGQETQYF.

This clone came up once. Here the CDR3 DNA reads TGTGCCAGCAGTGCCCCTAGCGGGAGCCAAGAGACCCAGTACTTC. It translates to CASSAPSGSQETQYF. The rearrangement uses TRBV25-1 and TRBJ2-5; 10 nucleotides match TRBD2. Germline V gene sequence: CDR1 MGHDK, CDR2 SYGVNS. The CDR3 extends over 15 amino acids. Trimming at V came to 4 bases and at J to 1 base, leaving 3 bases not matched to a gene.

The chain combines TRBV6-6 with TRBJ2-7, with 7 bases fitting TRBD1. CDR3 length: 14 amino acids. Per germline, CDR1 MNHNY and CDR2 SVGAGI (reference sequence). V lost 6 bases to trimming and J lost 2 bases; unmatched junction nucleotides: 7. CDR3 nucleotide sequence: TGTGCCAGCAGCCACCGGGACAGCACCTACGAGCAGTACTTC. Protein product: CASSHRDSTYEQYF.